The rows below give T cell receptor beta chains drawn from one sample of a study of glioma-infiltrating T cells after dendritic cell vaccination. Some clones are missing from TCRdb's copy, which holds only in-frame ones; the method was immunoSEQ multiplex PCR. The sample records 100,000 or so clones, just over 85% being singletons. The sample was blood, taken before dendritic cell vaccination. These receptors all stem from a human donor with glioblastoma. CDR3s leave out the opening cysteine and the closing phenylalanine or tryptophan. Size is stated for part of the rows, as once, few or many counts, or as a class when the clone is expanded.

v_gene,len,abundance,CDR3aa
TRBV7-9,13,-,ASSPPRGDFYGYT
TRBV7-8,12,-,ASSLDRESYGYT
TRBV7-9,11,-,ASSLSRVEGYT
TRBV27,14,-,ASSPRLAGRLETQY
TRBV10-1,13,-,ASSETGTGPYEQY
TRBV15,12,-,ATSKKGQGDEQF
TRBV25-1,14,-,ASSAPLGRGLREQY
TRBV15,14,-,ATSSAGTVGNQPQH
TRBV9,11,-,ASSFSSYNEQF
TRBV2,13,many,ASSEAGTGNTEAF
TRBV5-6,13,once,ASSLRRGPSTEAF
TRBV6-6,9,-,ASRRGPEAF
TRBV5-6,11,-,ASSQGTGSEAF
TRBV25-1,10,-,ASSAGGDGYT
TRBV6-1,13,few,ASSENVGTGYGYT
TRBV9,12,-,ASSAGTSSYEQY
TRBV10-3,12,few,AISAVDFNSPLH
TRBV2,14,few,ASSEVAKGNLNEQF
TRBV29-1,12,-,SVYGLAGGYEQY
TRBV5-1,13,-,ASSLVAGSFNEQF
TRBV4-3,11,-,ASSQDRGRGAF
TRBV5-6,13,-,ASSLKDTAHYGYT
TRBV27,12,once,ASSWDSSTDTQY
TRBV25-1,11,-,ASSDLGGDEQF
TRBV27,17,few,ASSSKGGQGPFLTDTQY
TRBV19,13,-,ASRHGGTGAHEQY
TRBV27,12,-,ASTQGDVNSPLH
TRBV7-2,16,few,ASSLEKDRATNTGELF
TRBV6-1,13,-,ASSTGTGFYYGYT
TRBV5-1,12,-,ASSYRQGDTEAF
TRBV9,13,-,ASSVTGRSSYEQY
TRBV5-6,14,once,ASSYTSGVSQETQY
TRBV5-1,13,-,ASSTSGVSSYEQY
TRBV14,13,once,ASSQVPGAKNIQY
TRBV5-1,11,-,ASSLEGPQPQH
TRBV27,11,once,ASNSGNSYEQY
TRBV4-2,13,few,ASSQAGAGLEELF
TRBV28,13,once,ASSLSGAGNQPQH
TRBV5-6,11,-,ASSQTGAYEQY
TRBV5-6,12,-,ASSLGQGSYEQY
TRBV27,13,once,ASSLGGRALETQY
TRBV7-7,11,few,ASSSGQDYEQY
TRBV5-4,15,-,ASSPIQGNSGANVLT
TRBV9,12,-,ASSEGDRNQPQH
TRBV5-6,12,-,ASSRTGSREKLF
TRBV27,13,once,ASSLEGLGNQPQH
TRBV23-1,14,-,ASSQDRDRPNQPQH
TRBV11-2,14,-,ASSLGGSKTTDTQY
TRBV7-8,13,-,ASSLGGTLNQPQH
TRBV5-1,13,-,ASSPNSLLTDTQY
TRBV6-5,9,-,ASSYGPEQY